Below, 29 T cell receptor beta chains from the same sample are listed, as sequenced in a study of spatial heterogeneity in lung cancer. Documented time point: sample taken at primary tumor resection. TCRdb reanalysed the 5' RACE reads using MiXCR and keeps one entry per CDR3 protein. The sample consists of 39,000 or so distinct CDR3 sequences, around 3.3% of them appearing once. Sequencing used normal lung tissue next to the tumor, obtained at surgery. Receptor source: a male donor with early-stage non-small cell lung cancer.

This clonotype was seen at least ten times. This chain joins TRBV5-1 and TRBJ1-2; 7 bases are shared with TRBD1. CDR1 and CDR2 (germline): SGHRS, YFSETQ. Trimming removed 3 bases from V and 3 bases from J; junction bases left unmatched: 2. This CDR3 region has 13 residues. In nucleotides, the CDR3 is TGCGCCAGCAGCTCCGGGACAGACTATGGCTACACCTTC. It specifies CASSSGTDYGYTF.

This clonotype was detected only a few times. The V call is TRBV7-2, the J call TRBJ2-3; 14 bases fit TRBD2. The V gene end was trimmed by 1 base and the J gene end by 6 bases; junction bases not matched to a gene: 3. The germline V gene has CDR1 SGHTA and CDR2 FQGNSA. The CDR3 loop spans 16 amino acids. The CDR3 region is CASSLGLAGGLDTQYF. The CDR3 DNA follows: TGTGCCAGCAGCTTAGGACTAGCGGGAGGGCTCGATACGCAGTATTTT.

This clonotype was observed many times. The rearrangement joins TRBV6-5 to TRBJ1-3; D is ambiguous. V dropped 3 bases and J dropped 0 bases, with 6 bases sitting between them. This CDR3 is 14 amino acids long. Per germline, CDR1 MNHEY and CDR2 SVGAGI. Here the CDR3 reads CASSYSVSGNTIYF. CDR3 DNA: TGTGCCAGCAGTTATTCCGTCTCTGGAAACACCATATATTTT.

This clonotype was counted ten times or more. The rearrangement links TRBV24-1 to TRBJ1-5, with TRBD1 as a possible D gene (5 bases). Germline CDR1 KGHDR, CDR2 SFDVKD. V was trimmed by 4 bases and J by 1 base, leaving 7 bases between them. This CDR3 is 14 amino acids long. The CDR3 spells CATSEGQSNQPQHF. CDR3 sequence (DNA): TGTGCCACCAGTGAGGGGCAGAGCAATCAGCCCCAGCATTTT.

This clonotype occurred many times. V and J are TRBV6-6 and TRBJ2-2, with 8 bases lining up with TRBD1. This CDR3 is built from 16 residues. The junction had 11 bases not matched to a gene; V was cut back by 6 bases and J by 5 bases. Germline assignment: CDR1 MNHNY and CDR2 SVGAGI (reference sequence). CDR3 in DNA: TGTGCCAGCAGGCCTCAGGGGGCCGGTAGGACCGGGGAGCTGTTTTTT. Translating it yields CASRPQGAGRTGELFF.

This clonotype was observed at least ten times. The chain is built from TRBV21-1 and TRBJ1-2; the table's D gene call, TRBD1, was not cross checked with the DNA. TRBV21-1 is labeled a pseudogene. The CDR3 is made up of 14 amino acids. For the CDR3, the DNA is TGTGCCAGCACCCCGACGGTCCCGCCCCATGGCTACACCTTC. This codes for CASTPTVPPHGYTF.

This clonotype has a count of ten or more. The rearrangement links TRBV28 to TRBJ2-3, with 7 bases identical to TRBD2. Per the germline V gene, CDR1 is MDHEN and CDR2 is SYDVKM. The V and J ends lost 1 base and 2 bases, in that order; junction bases with no gene match: 9. The CDR3 covers 17 residues. CDR3 DNA: TGTGCCAGCAGTTTATCCCCTGCTAGCGGATACACAGATACGCAGTATTTT. This sequence encodes CASSLSPASGYTDTQYF.

This clonotype was seen a handful of times. The chain combines TRBV2 with TRBJ2-7; D might be TRBD2 (5 bases). The CDR3 covers 12 residues. Trimming shortened V by 6 bases and J by 3 bases, and 9 bases separated the two germline ends. The germline V gene encodes CDR1 SNHLY and CDR2 FYNNEI. The CDR3 sequence: CASSPDFYEQYF. CDR3 bases: TGTGCCAGCAGCCCGGACTTCTACGAGCAGTACTTC.

The table lists this clonotype with many counts. V gene TRBV27 combines with J gene TRBJ1-5; D unclear. Germline loops: CDR1 MNHEY, CDR2 SMNVEV (reference sequence). V was clipped by 5 bases and J by 7 bases, with 12 bases between them. The length of the CDR3 is 13 residues. The CDR3 reads CASSLWEGQPQHF. CDR3 sequence (DNA): TGTGCCAGCAGTCTCTGGGAAGGGCAGCCCCAGCATTTT.

This clonotype was detected many times. The V and J genes are TRBV12-3 or TRBV12-4 and TRBJ2-7; the match to TRBD2 covers 10 bases. After removal of 3 bases from V and 6 bases from J, the junction contained 5 bases not matched to a gene. The CDR3 totals 14 residues. The CDR3 nucleotides are TGTGCCAGCAGTTTTAAGGCTAGCGGGAGCGAGCAGTACTTC. Translated, it gives CASSFKASGSEQYF.

This clonotype was counted many times. This chain links TRBV12-3 or TRBV12-4 with TRBJ2-5; 9 positions match TRBD1. CDR3 length: 13 residues. J gave up 4 bases and V 7 bases, and 4 bases lay outside the gene matches. The CDR3 reads CASNTGGRETQYF. As DNA, the CDR3 is TGTGCCAGCAATACAGGGGGCCGAGAGACCCAGTACTTC.

This clonotype was detected only a few times. The chain couples TRBV3-1 to TRBJ2-3, with 12 bases matching TRBD2. Germline assignment: CDR1 LGHDT and CDR2 YNNKEL (reference sequence). The trim removed 6 bases at V and 3 bases at J, leaving 4 bases unmatched. The CDR3 contains 15 residues. The CDR3 coding sequence is TGTGCCAGCAGATCTAGCGGGAGGGGGACAGATACGCAGTATTTT. Translating it yields CASRSSGRGTDTQYF.

This clonotype was recorded at least ten times. This chain uses TRBV7-9 with TRBJ1-6; 9 nucleotides line up with TRBD1. CDR1 and CDR2 (germline): SEHNR, FQNEAQ (reference sequence). Trimming cost V 4 bases and J 7 bases; bases outside gene matches: 2. The CDR3 runs 14 residues. The CDR3 DNA sequence: TGTGCCAGCAGCTCCGGGACAGGGAATTCACCCCTCCACTTT. Its protein product is CASSSGTGNSPLHF.

This clonotype was counted at least ten times. V gene TRBV20-1 combines with J gene TRBJ1-6, with a possible D match to TRBD1 (6 bases). Germline assignment: CDR1 DFQATT and CDR2 SNEGSKA (reference sequence). V lost 3 bases and J 0 bases, leaving 12 bases between the germline ends. This CDR3 has 16 amino acids. CDR3 in DNA: TGCAGTGCTAGGCGCCCCAGGGGCTCCTATAATTCACCCCTCCACTTT. Its protein is CSARRPRGSYNSPLHF.

By share, this clonotype ranks as large. This chain uses TRBV28 with TRBJ2-3, with a tentative D call TRBD2 (5 bases). This CDR3 region has 16 residues. V shed 4 bases and J shed 2 bases, with 16 bases lying between them. The germline V gene has CDR1 MDHEN and CDR2 SYDVKM. The CDR3 sequence is CASSYLDSKNTDTQYF. CDR3 bases: TGTGCCAGCAGTTACTTGGACTCCAAAAACACAGATACGCAGTATTTT.

This clonotype was seen many times. V is TRBV27 and J is TRBJ1-2; TRBD1 is a possible D gene (5 bases). Trimming removed 0 bases from V and 2 bases from J, with 16 bases in between. The V gene's germline CDR1 is MNHEY and CDR2 SMNVEV (reference sequence). CDR3 size: 17 residues. CDR3 residues: CASSLSTGDRGNYGYTF. DNA of the CDR3: TGTGCCAGCAGTTTATCAACTGGGGACCGCGGGAACTATGGCTACACCTTC.

This clonotype occurred many times. This rearrangement joins TRBV29-1 to TRBJ2-3; D perhaps matches TRBD2 (6 bases). Germline V gives CDR1 SQVTM, CDR2 ANQGSEA. This CDR3 comprises 15 residues. This chain's CDR3 is CTTVGGDGGTDTQYF. The CDR3, as DNA: TGCACCACCGTAGGAGGGGACGGAGGCACAGATACGCAGTATTTT.

This clonotype appeared many times. The V gene is TRBV18, the J gene TRBJ1-2; TRBD1 might be the D (6 bases). The CDR3 is made up of 15 amino acids. Germline assignment: CDR1 KGHSH and CDR2 LQKENI. The germline V and J ends were trimmed by 2 bases and 3 bases, with 13 bases remaining between them. CDR3 in DNA: TGTGCCAGCTCACCATCCGGGGGGCGCGACTATGGCTACACCTTC. This encodes CASSPSGGRDYGYTF.

This clonotype was observed at least ten times. V is TRBV15 and J is TRBJ2-1, with 7 bases fitting TRBD1. The ends lost 4 bases at V and 8 bases at J; junction bases unmatched: 5. The CDR3 extends over 13 amino acids. CDR1 LNHNV and CDR2 YYDKDF come from the germline V gene (reference sequence). The CDR3 region is CATSKTGLDEQFF. CDR3 nucleotides: TGTGCCACCAGCAAGACAGGGCTGGATGAGCAGTTCTTC.

The V call is TRBV30, the J call TRBJ2-2; 8 positions match TRBD2. With 8 bases clipped from V and 5 bases from J, the junction kept 10 bases outside the gene matches. Germline values: CDR1 GTSNPN, CDR2 SVGIG (reference sequence). This CDR3 region has 14 residues. The CDR3 DNA is TGTGCCGGAGGAGCGGGAGTCGGGACCGGGGAGCTGTTTTTT. It translates to CAGGAGVGTGELFF.

This clonotype was recorded many times. This chain uses TRBV9 with TRBJ1-4; D is unresolved. Trimming stripped 3 bases from V and 0 bases from J, with 9 bases between. Germline values: CDR1 SGDLS, CDR2 YYNGEE. The CDR3 extends over 15 amino acids. The CDR3 coding sequence is TGTGCCAGCAGCGGCGGACCCTCAACTAATGAAAAACTGTTTTTT. It specifies CASSGGPSTNEKLFF.

There are many counts of this clonotype. The CDR3 region has the DNA TGTGCCAGCAGTTACTCGCTAGGGGACACTGAAGCTTTCTTT. It codes for CASSYSLGDTEAFF. The chain carries TRBV6-6 and TRBJ1-1, with TRBD1 as a possible D gene (5 bases). Trimming removed 0 bases at V and 3 bases at J, with 8 bases between. CDR1 and CDR2 (germline): MNHNY, SVGAGI (reference sequence). This CDR3 is 14 amino acids long.

This clonotype has just one count. V gene TRBV20-1 combines with J gene TRBJ2-7; D possibly corresponds to TRBD2 (6 bases). Germline V gene lookup returns CDR1 DFQATT and CDR2 SNEGSKA (reference sequence). Between the trimmed V and J ends, which lost 6 bases and 5 bases, there was a span of 23 bases. The CDR3 loop spans 15 amino acids. The CDR3 bases are TGCAGTGCCAATCCTGAGGAGGGTAGATCCAACGAGCAGTACTTC. This encodes CSANPEEGRSNEQYF.

This clonotype was seen a handful of times. This chain joins TRBV6-2 or TRBV6-3 and TRBJ2-5; 10 nucleotides match TRBD1. This CDR3 spans 14 amino acids. The ends lost 5 bases at V and 5 bases at J; junction bases unmatched: 5. Germline CDR1 is MNHEY and CDR2 is SVGEGT. The chain's CDR3 is CASSKDRGKETQYF. As DNA, the CDR3 is TGTGCCAGCAGTAAGGACAGGGGGAAGGAGACCCAGTACTTC.

This clonotype was seen repeatedly, ten times or more. V usage is TRBV6-5 and J usage is TRBJ2-7; the D gene is possibly TRBD2 (6 bases). This CDR3 is built from 14 residues. Germline V CDR1 and CDR2: MNHEY, SVGAGI. Trimming took 7 bases from V and 0 from J, leaving 13 bases between them. The CDR3 DNA reads TGTGCCAGCAAGGACTACCAGAACTCCTACGAGCAGTACTTC. Translated, it gives CASKDYQNSYEQYF.

This clonotype was observed many times. Compared with germline, one end of the junction differs, possibly owing to a read error. V is TRBV5-4 and J is TRBJ1-1; D remains ambiguous. Germline CDR1 and CDR2: SGHNT and YYREEE (reference sequence). This CDR3 spans 15 amino acids. The CDR3 here is CASSLGPRGNTEAFF. DNA for the CDR3: TGTGCCAGCAGTTTGGGTCCACGGGGAAACACTGAAGCTTTCTTT.

Within the sample, this clonotype is large. V is TRBV6-6 and J is TRBJ1-6, with a tentative D call TRBD1 (5 bases). V gave up 0 bases and J gave up 10 bases, with 22 bases separating them. Germline V gene sequence: CDR1 MNHNY, CDR2 SVGAGI (reference sequence). The CDR3 sequence is 18 residues long. CDR3 amino acids: CASSYSSISGGLRSPLHF. Written as DNA, the CDR3 is TGTGCCAGCAGTTACTCGAGCATTAGTGGGGGTCTTAGGTCACCCCTCCACTTT.

This clonotype was counted many times. The V call is TRBV7-2, the J call TRBJ2-3; D is tentatively TRBD1 or TRBD2 (5 bases each). The CDR3 consists of 15 residues. V was trimmed by 2 bases and J by 6 bases, leaving 15 bases between them. Germline loops: CDR1 SGHTA, CDR2 FQGNSA. This CDR3 reads CASSLLGDLRDTQYF. CDR3 in DNA: TGTGCCAGCAGCTTATTAGGGGACCTCAGGGATACGCAGTATTTT.

This clonotype was seen ten or more times. The chain employs TRBV7-9 and TRBJ1-2; D gene ambiguous. Trimming pared 2 bases from V and 4 bases from J, leaving 8 bases between. From germline, CDR1 is SEHNR and CDR2 FQNEAQ (reference sequence). This CDR3 is 13 amino acids long. This CDR3 reads CASSLNVLYGYTF. CDR3 DNA: TGTGCCAGCAGCTTAAACGTCCTCTATGGCTACACCTTC. Full variable domain (outside the CDR3, taken from reference TRBV7-9 and TRBJ1-2): DTGVSQNPRHKITKRGQNVTFRCDPISEHNRLYWYRQTLGQGPEFLTYFQNEAQLEKSRLLSDRFSAERPKGSFSTLEIQRTEQGDSAMYLCASSLNVLYGYTFGSGTRLTVV.